Listed below are T cell receptor beta chains from one sample, sequenced in a study of shared clonotypes between healthy human individuals. Here immunoSEQ multiplex PCR was the method, and the copy in TCRdb shows in-frame clones only, minus some. The data show some 690,000 clones, with about 90% seen just once and 34% held by the top ten. The specimen was memory CD8+ T cells from PBMCs. The source is a man between 18 and 35 years old in good health. Some clones in this sample may be carry-over from other donors' samples. CDR3s include the opening cysteine and the closing phenylalanine or tryptophan. The D gene is left open where the match is weak. Size tells how often a clone was seen (once, few, many) or the class of an expanded clone, and some rows leave it out.

D: -
size: -
V: TRBV14
J: TRBJ2-7
CDR3: CASSPVFPSWEEQYF
DNA: TGTGCCAGCAGCCCAGTCTTTCCCAGCTGGGAGGAGCAGTACTTC

D: -
size: -
V: TRBV27
J: TRBJ1-1
CDR3: CASSWRGNTEAFF
DNA: TGTGCCAGCAGTTGGCGCGGGAACACTGAAGCTTTCTTT

D: -
size: few
V: TRBV27
J: TRBJ2-1
CDR3: CASSLDGNEQFF
DNA: TGTGCCAGCAGTTTAGATGGCAATGAGCAGTTCTTC

D: TRBD2
size: -
V: TRBV4-1
J: TRBJ2-7
CDR3: CASSTRGGEQYF
DNA: TGCGCCAGCAGCACTCGCGGGGGCGAGCAGTACTTC

D: -
size: -
V: TRBV7-2
J: TRBJ2-1
CDR3: CASTLVGYNEQFF
DNA: TGTGCCAGCACTCTGGTTGGATACAATGAGCAGTTCTTC

D: TRBD2
size: -
V: TRBV6-5
J: TRBJ2-5
CDR3: CASSYSPAGNQETQYF
DNA: TGTGCCAGCAGTTACTCGCCAGCGGGAAACCAAGAGACCCAGTACTTC

D: -
size: -
V: TRBV29-1
J: TRBJ1-4
CDR3: CSVPDTRLEKLFF
DNA: TGCAGCGTGCCGGACACCCGACTTGAAAAACTGTTTTTT

D: -
size: -
V: TRBV19
J: TRBJ1-5
CDR3: CASSDRTYQPQHF
DNA: TGTGCCAGTAGTGATAGGACGTATCAGCCCCAGCATTTT

D: -
size: -
V: TRBV2
J: TRBJ1-1
CDR3: CARTNTEAFF
DNA: TGTGCCAGAACGAACACTGAAGCTTTCTTT

D: TRBD2
size: once
V: TRBV2
J: TRBJ2-7
CDR3: CASSETSGIGYEQYF
DNA: TGTGCCAGCAGCGAGACTAGCGGGATCGGCTACGAGCAGTACTTC

D: -
size: once
V: TRBV7-9
J: TRBJ1-2
CDR3: CASSLGRGTHGYTF
DNA: TGTGCCAGCAGCTTAGGCAGGGGTACCCATGGCTACACCTTC

D: TRBD1
size: -
V: TRBV28
J: TRBJ1-4
CDR3: CASRATGGSSNEKLFF
DNA: TGTGCCAGCAGGGCGACAGGGGGCTCGTCTAATGAAAAACTGTTTTTT

D: TRBD1
size: -
V: TRBV29-1
J: TRBJ2-7
CDR3: CSVTDRGYEQYF
DNA: TGCAGCGTCACCGACAGGGGTTACGAGCAGTACTTC

D: TRBD1
size: -
V: TRBV5-4
J: TRBJ2-7
CDR3: CASSIPGQGYEQYF
DNA: TGTGCCAGCAGCATCCCGGGACAGGGCTACGAGCAGTACTTC

D: -
size: -
V: TRBV4-3
J: TRBJ2-7
CDR3: CASSQDLGTLAPHEQYF
DNA: TGCGCCAGCAGCCAAGATCTTGGGACACTCGCCCCACACGAGCAGTACTTC

D: TRBD1
size: -
V: TRBV7-9
J: TRBJ2-1
CDR3: CASSLVTGQEQFF
DNA: TGTGCCAGCAGCTTAGTCACGGGACAGGAGCAGTTCTTC

D: -
size: -
V: TRBV28
J: TRBJ1-4
CDR3: CASSFGGNEKLFF
DNA: TGTGCCAGCAGTTTCGGGGGGAATGAAAAACTGTTTTTT

D: -
size: -
V: TRBV9
J: TRBJ2-1
CDR3: CASSVEGRTNNEQFF
DNA: TGTGCCAGCAGCGTAGAGGGACGGACGAACAATGAGCAGTTCTTC

D: TRBD2
size: -
V: TRBV10-3
J: TRBJ2-7
CDR3: CAISELGTSGASSYEQYF
DNA: TGTGCCATCAGTGAGCTCGGGACTAGCGGGGCAAGCTCCTACGAGCAGTACTTC

D: TRBD1
size: -
V: TRBV9
J: TRBJ1-1
CDR3: CASSPRGDRVGMNTEAFF
DNA: TGTGCCAGCAGCCCGAGAGGGGACAGGGTGGGGATGAACACTGAAGCTTTCTTT

D: -
size: once
V: TRBV9
J: TRBJ2-2
CDR3: CASSVADGENTGELFF
DNA: TGTGCCAGCAGCGTAGCAGACGGAGAGAACACCGGGGAGCTGTTTTTT

D: -
size: -
V: TRBV4-1
J: TRBJ1-1
CDR3: CASSQVGEVLEAFF
DNA: TGCGCCAGCAGCCAAGTGGGGGAGGTGTTAGAAGCTTTCTTT

D: -
size: few
V: TRBV25-1
J: TRBJ1-5
CDR3: CASSEARGQPQHF
DNA: TGTGCCAGCAGTGAGGCACGCGGTCAGCCCCAGCATTTT

D: TRBD2
size: -
V: TRBV5-1
J: TRBJ2-6
CDR3: CASSLGTSGPSGANVLTF
DNA: TGCGCCAGCAGCCTGGGGACTAGCGGGCCGTCTGGGGCCAACGTCCTGACTTTC

D: -
size: -
V: TRBV2
J: TRBJ2-7
CDR3: CASSDTGYYEQYF
DNA: TGTGCCAGCAGTGACACGGGATACTACGAGCAGTACTTC

D: TRBD2
size: -
V: TRBV29-1
J: TRBJ2-7
CDR3: CSVEEGTSGRGYEQYF
DNA: TGCAGCGTTGAGGAAGGGACTAGCGGGAGAGGGTACGAGCAGTACTTC

D: TRBD1
size: -
V: TRBV13
J: TRBJ1-2
CDR3: CASSSAGGGYGYTF
DNA: TGTGCCAGCAGCTCCGCAGGGGGCGGCTATGGCTACACCTTC

D: -
size: -
V: TRBV7-9
J: TRBJ1-1
CDR3: CASSSGLYSEAFF
DNA: TGTGCCAGCAGCTCAGGACTCTACTCTGAAGCTTTCTTT

D: -
size: -
V: TRBV9
J: TRBJ1-3
CDR3: CASSPAWGTGNTIYF
DNA: TGTGCCAGCAGCCCCGCCTGGGGGACAGGAAACACCATATATTTT

D: -
size: -
V: TRBV7-9
J: TRBJ2-5
CDR3: CASSVRTGRHEETQYF
DNA: TGTGCCAGCAGCGTCCGGACTGGGAGGCATGAAGAGACCCAGTACTTC

D: TRBD2
size: -
V: TRBV11-2
J: TRBJ2-5
CDR3: CASSLTASGITTQYF
DNA: TGTGCCAGCAGCTTAACGGCTAGCGGGATAACCACCCAGTACTTC

D: -
size: -
V: TRBV7-6
J: TRBJ2-3
CDR3: CASSLLGPPITDTQYF
DNA: TGTGCCAGCAGCTTACTGGGGCCTCCCATCACAGATACGCAGTATTTT

D: TRBD1
size: -
V: TRBV11-2
J: TRBJ2-3
CDR3: CASSGRDRDYDTQYF
DNA: TGTGCCAGCAGCGGGAGGGACAGGGATTACGATACGCAGTATTTT

D: TRBD1
size: -
V: TRBV11-3
J: TRBJ1-2
CDR3: CASSLNPDRGEGYTF
DNA: TGTGCCAGCAGCCTTAACCCTGACAGGGGGGAAGGCTACACCTTC

D: -
size: -
V: TRBV5-1
J: TRBJ2-7
CDR3: CASSPRPGTPSAEQYF
DNA: TGCGCCAGCAGCCCCCGACCCGGGACACCCTCAGCCGAGCAGTACTTC